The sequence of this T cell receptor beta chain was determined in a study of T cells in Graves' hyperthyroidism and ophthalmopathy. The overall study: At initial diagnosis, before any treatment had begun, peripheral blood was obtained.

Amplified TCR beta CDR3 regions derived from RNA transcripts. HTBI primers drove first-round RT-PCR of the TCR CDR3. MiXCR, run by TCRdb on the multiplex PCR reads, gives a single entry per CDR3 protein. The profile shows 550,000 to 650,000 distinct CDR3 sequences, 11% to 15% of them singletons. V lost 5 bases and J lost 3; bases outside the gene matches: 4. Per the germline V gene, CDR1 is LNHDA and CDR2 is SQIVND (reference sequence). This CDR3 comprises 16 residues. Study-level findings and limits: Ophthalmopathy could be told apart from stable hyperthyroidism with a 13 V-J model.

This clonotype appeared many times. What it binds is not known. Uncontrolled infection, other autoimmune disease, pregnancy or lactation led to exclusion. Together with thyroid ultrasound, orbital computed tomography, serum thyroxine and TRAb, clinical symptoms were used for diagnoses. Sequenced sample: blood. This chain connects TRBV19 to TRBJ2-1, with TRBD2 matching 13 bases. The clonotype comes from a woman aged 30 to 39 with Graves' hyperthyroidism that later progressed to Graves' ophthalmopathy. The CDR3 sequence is CASSPRTSGSYNEQFF. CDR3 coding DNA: TGTGCCAGTAGTCCCCGGACTAGCGGGAGCTACAATGAGCAGTTCTTC.